This TCR beta chain comes out of a study of cytomegalovirus exposure and HLA in healthy donors. Study-wide results and limits: Associated with cytomegalovirus, according to the listing, were around 170 TCR beta chains. In an earlier analysis, in fewer than 700 donors, most V segments appeared productive either ~87% or ~30% of the time. TRBV6-2, TRBV6-3 and some other V segments were unresolvable in 87-base-pair reads.

Germline-derived CDR1 and CDR2 are SQVTM and ANQGSEA. The CDR3 runs to 13 residues. Trimming left V 7 bases short and J 4 bases short, with 13 bases between. The PCR used 60 Vbeta and 13 Jbeta primers. Sequencing used immunoSEQ multiplex PCR; TCRdb keeps in-frame clones, though not all of them. The sample yields 110,000 to 150,000 clones, roughly a tenth seen once. This clone was observed a handful of times. Its antigen is unidentified. The sample consisted of PBMCs. The sequence was obtained from a male donor in good health and CMV-seronegative. The rearrangement links TRBV29-1 to TRBJ2-2; D unresolved. The CDR3 region is CSAARQGTGELFF. DNA of the CDR3: TGCAGCGCCGCCCGACAAGGCACCGGGGAGCTGTTTTTT.